These T cell receptor beta chains were read from a single sample in a study of cytomegalovirus exposure and HLA in healthy donors. Assay: immunoSEQ multiplex PCR; the TCRdb copy retains only in-frame clones and omits some. Of about 140,000 clones listed, approximately 82% are singletons. The source material was PBMCs. Receptors originate from a middle-aged woman in good health and CMV-seronegative. Both conserved end residues are part of each CDR3. The D gene is left open where the match is weak. Size tells how often a clone was seen (once, few, many) or the class of an expanded clone, and some rows leave it out.

TGCGCCAGCAGCCCGACACACAGGGGGAATGAGCAGTTCTTC	CASSPTHRGNEQFF	.	TRBV10-2	TRBD1	TRBJ2-1
TGTGCCAGCAGCCCCCCAGGGATGGGAACTGAAGCTTTCTTT	CASSPPGMGTEAFF	few	TRBV7-2	.	TRBJ1-1
TGCGCCAGCAGCCAAGATTACAATTATAACCGGGAGCTGTTTTTT	CASSQDYNYNRELFF	.	TRBV4-3	.	TRBJ2-2
TGCGCCAGCAGCCAACAGACAGGGTTTCAGCCCCAGCATTTT	CASSQQTGFQPQHF	.	TRBV4-1	TRBD1	TRBJ1-5
TGTGCCAGCAGTCCATCCCAGGGACAGGGCAGCACCTACGAGCAGTACTTC	CASSPSQGQGSTYEQYF	.	TRBV28	TRBD1	TRBJ2-7
TGTGCCAGCAGCGCCCGGGACATAGAGTACGAGCAGTACTTC	CASSARDIEYEQYF	.	TRBV9	.	TRBJ2-7
TGTGCCAGCAGCTTAATGACCAGGCCGGGAGGGAGGTTCAATGAGCAGTTCTTC	CASSLMTRPGGRFNEQFF	once	TRBV7-3	TRBD2	TRBJ2-1
TGCGCCAGCAGCCACGGTAATGAAAAACTGTTTTTT	CASSHGNEKLFF	.	TRBV4-3	.	TRBJ1-4
TGCAGTGTAGGGCGGGAGTCAGTGCAGTACTTC	CSVGRESVQYF	.	TRBV20-1	TRBD2	TRBJ2-7
TGTGCCAGCAGCCCTCCTACAGGGTTTGGTGGCTACACCTTC	CASSPPTGFGGYTF	.	TRBV28	.	TRBJ1-2
TGTGCCAGCAGTCTAAAAACAGGAGCAGATACGCAGTATTTT	CASSLKTGADTQYF	once	TRBV28	.	TRBJ2-3
TGCGCCAGCAGTGAGTCCCAGCAGGACTACAATGAGCAGTTCTTC	CASSESQQDYNEQFF	.	TRBV10-1	.	TRBJ2-1
TGTGCCAGCAGCTTTAGGATCGGGCGGGATGAGCAGTTCTTC	CASSFRIGRDEQFF	.	TRBV7-9	.	TRBJ2-1
TGTGCTAGCAGTGTCTCGGAGTATGGCTACACCTTC	CASSVSEYGYTF	.	TRBV2	.	TRBJ1-2
TGTGCCAGCAGCGTAACAGCCGGGGAGGGGAAACATGGCTACACCTTC	CASSVTAGEGKHGYTF	.	TRBV9	.	TRBJ1-2
TGTGCCAGCAGCTTCGGGAACACTGAAGCTTTCTTT	CASSFGNTEAFF	.	TRBV13	.	TRBJ1-1
TGTGCCAGCAGCCCCTCAGCAGGGGAGCTGAACACTGAAGCTTTCTTT	CASSPSAGELNTEAFF	once	TRBV7-8	.	TRBJ1-1
TGTGCCAGCAGTTTAATCCAGCGGGGCAACAATGAGCAGTTCTTC	CASSLIQRGNNEQFF	.	TRBV28	TRBD2	TRBJ2-1
TGTGCCAGCAGCTTAAATCAGGGATCCGGGGAGCTGTTTTTT	CASSLNQGSGELFF	few	TRBV7-3	.	TRBJ2-2